This TCR beta chain emerged from a study of blood T cell repertoires in COVID-19. Overall study context: Acute and convalescent COVID-19 samples came from the United States, Italy and Spain. T cells, B-cell-depleted T cells, or PBMCs provided the cDNA or gDNA that served as material.

V dropped 4 bases and J dropped 2; count of bases not matched to a gene: 7. Germline CDR1 LGHDT, CDR2 YNNKEL (reference sequence). The CDR3 spans 15 residues. The authors' processing: Counts of nucleated cells, estimated from reference gene primer amplification, were obtained. Method: immunoSEQ multiplex PCR; TCRdb's copy keeps in-frame clones and lacks some. V, J and clone size reflect that table, while D and trimming were determined from the DNA. The sample holds about 69,000 clones; 80% to 85% are singletons and the top ten take roughly a tenth. This receptor was obtained from a woman of 80 years or more with acute or convalescent COVID-19. Sample: peripheral blood. This chain uses TRBV3-1 (or the pseudogene TRBV3-2) with TRBJ2-5; TRBD1 agrees at 7 bases. CDR3 loop: CASSLRGYYQETQYF. In nucleotides, the CDR3 is TGTGCCAGCAGCCTCAGGGGGTACTATCAAGAGACCCAGTACTTC.